This entry describes one T cell receptor beta chain. Its antigen remains unidentified. This sample stems from a study of cytomegalovirus exposure and HLA in healthy donors. The study's findings and limits: Later analysis found that TCR beta chains associated with HLA were more clonally expanded than other, equally common chains. CMV serostatus stood as the only immune exposure information on hand.

Amplification used 60 Vbeta primers and 13 Jbeta primers. TCRdb's copy holds only in-frame clones and misses some; the assay was immunoSEQ multiplex PCR. The sample shows about 130,000 clones, 74% of them seen only once. Germline V CDR1 and CDR2: SGHRS, YFSETQ. This CDR3 spans 15 amino acids. Trimming cost V 0 bases and J 2 bases, with 8 bases left between them. This TCR was sampled from a woman aged 50 to 60 in good health and CMV-seropositive. The chain is built from TRBV5-1 and TRBJ2-2; a weak D match, TRBD1 (5 bases). Sequenced material: PBMCs. The CDR3 sequence: CASSLGQTNTGELFF. Written as DNA, the CDR3 is TGCGCCAGCAGCTTGGGACAGACCAACACCGGGGAGCTGTTTTTT.